This T cell receptor beta chain came from a study of shared clonotypes between healthy human individuals. The CDR3 sequence is 14 residues long. V lost 5 bases and J 5 bases, leaving 13 bases between the germline ends. In germline, CDR1 is LNHDA, CDR2 SQIVND (reference sequence). Positive CCR7 selection of CD45RO-negative cells yielded the naive CD8 cells, and terminally differentiated effector memory CD45RA+ cells were excluded. The protocol was immunoSEQ multiplex PCR, while the TCRdb copy is restricted to in-frame clones and leaves out a portion. The sample lists about 1,900,000 clones; about 94% were seen once.

Sequenced material: naive CD8+ T cells sorted from blood. V is TRBV19 and J is TRBJ2-1, with D tentatively TRBD2 (5 bases). The TCR originated in a man younger than 30 in good health. CDR3 sequence reads: CASSVNSGNNEQFF. For the CDR3, the DNA is TGTGCCAGTAGTGTTAACTCGGGGAACAATGAGCAGTTCTTC.